The 3 T cell receptor beta chains below come from one sample, sequenced in a study of shared clonotypes between healthy human individuals. Data came from immunoSEQ multiplex PCR; TCRdb stores just in-frame clones and leaves some out. The sample shows around 2.5 million clones, roughly 93% of them seen only once. Sequencing was done on a sample of naive CD4+ T cells from PBMCs. This sample's subset: CD45RA+ positively selected. These receptors all come from a man aged 18 to 35 in good health. Some clones in this sample may be carry-over from other donors' samples.

This clone was seen a single time. This chain connects TRBV13 to TRBJ2-7; 7 nucleotides match TRBD1. With 0 bases clipped from V and 0 bases from J, the junction kept 2 bases outside the gene matches. The CDR3 sequence is 15 residues long. Germline V gene sequence: CDR1 PRHDT, CDR2 FYEKMQ (reference sequence). Here the CDR3 reads CASSLGDRFSYEQYF. The CDR3, as DNA: TGTGCCAGCAGCTTAGGGGACAGGTTCTCCTACGAGCAGTACTTC.

The gene calls are TRBV2 and TRBJ2-4, with a tentative D call TRBD1 (5 bases). In germline, CDR1 is SNHLY, CDR2 FYNNEI. V was pared by 5 bases and J by 1 base, with 12 bases between. The CDR3 is 15 residues long. The CDR3 bases are TGTGCCAGCAGTATAGACAGCCGGGCCAAAAACATTCAGTACTTC. Protein sequence: CASSIDSRAKNIQYF.

This chain joins TRBV5-1 and TRBJ2-5; 10 nucleotides line up with TRBD2. V lost 4 bases to trimming and J lost 6 bases; unmatched junction nucleotides: 9. Germline V gene lookup returns CDR1 SGHRS and CDR2 YFSETQ. The CDR3 contains 15 residues. CDR3 DNA sequence: TGCGCCAGCAGCCCTACTAGCGGGATGGTGAAGACCCAGTACTTC. Its protein is CASSPTSGMVKTQYF. The whole variable domain, remainder taken from reference TRBV5-1 and TRBJ2-5, is KAGVTQTPRYLIKTRGQQVTLSCSPISGHRSVSWYQQTPGQGLQFLFEYFSETQRNKGNFPGRFSGRQFSNSRSEMNVSTLELGDSALYLCASSPTSGMVKTQYFGPGTRLLVL.